The rows below give T cell receptor beta chains drawn from one sample of a study of T cell responses to AZD1222 COVID-19 vaccine. Profiled with immunoSEQ multiplex PCR; TCRdb holds only in-frame clones, not every one. This table holds around 130,000 clones, 85% to 95% found once. Material: peripheral blood, obtained on day 0 of AZD1222 vaccination. Every receptor here comes from an adult in good health. Each CDR3 is given with its conserved first and last residue. A D gene is named only where the DNA matches it firmly.

>TRBV11-3|TRBJ2-1|NA
CASSTRQGRGDNEQFF
TGTGCCAGCAGCACCCGACAGGGGCGGGGGGACAATGAGCAGTTCTTC
>TRBV11-2|TRBJ2-3|TRBD2
CASSRSGGTVDTQYF
TGTGCCAGCAGCCGTAGCGGGGGGACGGTGGATACGCAGTATTTT
>TRBV3-1/TRBV3-2|TRBJ2-1|NA
CASSRSNNEQFF
TGTGCCAGCAGCCGGTCGAACAATGAGCAGTTCTTC
>TRBV3-1/TRBV3-2|TRBJ1-1|TRBD1
CASSITGGTEAFF
TGTGCCAGCAGCATTACAGGGGGCACTGAAGCTTTCTTT
>TRBV30|TRBJ2-7|NA
CAWSGRADNAYEQYF
TGTGCCTGGAGCGGCAGGGCGGATAATGCCTACGAGCAGTACTTC
>TRBV4-3|TRBJ1-6|NA
CASSSVFTSPLHF
TGCGCCAGCAGTTCGGTATTCACCTCACCCCTCCACTTT
>TRBV5-1|TRBJ2-5|TRBD1
CASSLGTGVRETQYF
TGCGCCAGCAGCTTAGGGACAGGGGTTCGGGAGACCCAGTACTTC
>TRBV11-2|TRBJ2-3|TRBD1
CASSLVRFGTGADTQYF
TGTGCCAGCAGCTTAGTCCGGTTCGGGACAGGGGCAGATACGCAGTATTTT
>TRBV7-9|TRBJ2-3|NA
CASSLAGTPVLDTQYF
TGTGCCAGCAGCTTAGCCGGGACCCCTGTATTAGATACGCAGTATTTT
>TRBV20-1|TRBJ1-4|NA
CSASAPTGGTNEKLFF
TGCAGTGCTAGTGCCCCGACAGGAGGGACTAATGAAAAACTGTTTTTT
>TRBV6-5|TRBJ1-5|NA
CASSRGAGWAQPQHF
TGTGCCAGCAGCCGAGGGGCAGGGTGGGCTCAGCCCCAGCATTTT